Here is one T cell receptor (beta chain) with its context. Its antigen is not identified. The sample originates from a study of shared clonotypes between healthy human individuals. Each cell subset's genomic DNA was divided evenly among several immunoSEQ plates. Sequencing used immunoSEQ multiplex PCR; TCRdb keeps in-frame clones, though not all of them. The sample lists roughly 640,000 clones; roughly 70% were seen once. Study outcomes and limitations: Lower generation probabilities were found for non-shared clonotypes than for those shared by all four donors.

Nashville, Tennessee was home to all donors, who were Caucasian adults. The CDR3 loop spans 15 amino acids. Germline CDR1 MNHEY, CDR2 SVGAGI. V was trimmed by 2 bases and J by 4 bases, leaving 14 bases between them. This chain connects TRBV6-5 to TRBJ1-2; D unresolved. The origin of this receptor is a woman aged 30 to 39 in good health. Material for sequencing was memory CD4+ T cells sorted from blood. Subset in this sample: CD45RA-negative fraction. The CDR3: CASSYTQEGIYGYTF. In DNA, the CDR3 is TGTGCCAGCAGTTACACTCAGGAGGGAATCTATGGCTACACCTTC.